This T cell receptor (beta chain) was identified during a study of Tregs in tolerant kidney transplant recipients. Findings and caveats of the study: Tolerant patients' donor-specific Tregs expanded beyond overall Tregs, suggesting antigen-driven growth. No direct test of biological reproducibility was done here.

TCRdb's copy holds only in-frame clones and misses some; the assay was immunoSEQ multiplex PCR. The repertoire holds approximately 60,000 clones, with about 87% as singletons. The V and J ends lost 6 bases and 1 base respectively, with 5 bases between them. CDR1 and CDR2 (germline): DFQATT, SNEGSKA (reference sequence). The CDR3 sequence is 11 residues long. The nonmyeloablative bone marrow transplants came from related graft donors, with transient mixed chimerism. Unstimulated Tregs (CD4+CD25+CD127-) and CD4+CD25- non-Tregs were sorted from PBMCs. Concerning this clone: Its target is not known.

The chain joins TRBV20-1 to TRBJ2-3, with TRBD2 as a possible D gene (5 bases). This clonotype was sampled from a human patient who received a combined kidney and bone marrow transplant. Some T cells here may be from the graft donor. This material consisted of CD4+ T cells from blood (PBMCs), taken 6 months after the transplant. CDR3 in DNA: TGCAGTGCGGAGGGCACAGATACGCAGTATTTT. Its protein is CSAEGTDTQYF.